Below are 29 T cell receptor beta chains sequenced from a single sample in a study of PD-L1 blockade in urothelial cancer. Assay: immunoSEQ multiplex PCR; the TCRdb copy retains only in-frame clones and omits some. Of approximately 90,000 clones listed, around 85% are singletons. This sample's time point: pretreatment peripheral blood. The specimen was PBMCs, collected around atezolizumab (anti-PD-L1) treatment. Receptors were obtained from a man in his 60s with urothelial cancer.

This chain joins TRBV30 and TRBJ1-5, with TRBD1 as a possible D gene (5 bases). The CDR3 totals 14 residues. Trimming cost V 5 bases and J 0 bases, with 11 bases left between them. Germline V CDR1 and CDR2: GTSNPN, SVGIG (reference sequence). In DNA, the CDR3 is TGTGCCTGGGGGGCCGGTCTTAGCAATCAGCCCCAGCATTTT. Translating gives CAWGAGLSNQPQHF.

V usage is TRBV6-5 and J usage is TRBJ2-7, with D possibly TRBD1 on 5 matching bases. CDR1 is MNHEY, CDR2 SVGAGI, per germline. The CDR3 runs 15 residues. Deletions cut 2 bases from V and 0 bases from J, with 11 bases between. As DNA, the CDR3 is TGTGCCAGCAGTTACGGACACCTGAGCTCCTACGAGCAGTACTTC. Protein product: CASSYGHLSSYEQYF.

The chain has TRBV7-3 and TRBJ2-1; weak D call: TRBD2 (6 bases). Trimming left V 2 bases short and J 4 bases short, with 18 bases between. The CDR3 consists of 17 residues. CDR1 is SGHTA and CDR2 is FQGTGA in the germline V gene. CDR3 protein: CASSLAAGRAGYNEQFF. The CDR3 DNA is TGTGCCAGCAGCTTAGCTGCGGGCCGCGCGGGATACAATGAGCAGTTCTTC. The full variable domain, in which reference TRBV7-3 and TRBJ2-1 provide the parts outside the CDR3, is GAGVSQTPSNKVTEKGKYVELRCDPISGHTALYWYRQSLGQGPEFLIYFQGTGAADDSGLPNDRFFAVRPEGSVSTLKIQRTERGDSAVYLCASSLAAGRAGYNEQFFGPGTRLTVL.

This clone was seen a few times. The chain couples TRBV18 to TRBJ1-5; 8 bases match TRBD1. The CDR3 loop spans 14 amino acids. V was clipped by 6 bases and J by 0 bases; unmatched bases: 1. Per the germline V gene, CDR1 is KGHSH and CDR2 is LQKENI. CDR3 DNA: TGTGCCAGCTCGGACAGGGCTAGCAATCAGCCCCAGCATTTT. Its translation is CASSDRASNQPQHF.

The gene calls are TRBV19 and TRBJ1-6; D not certain. Trimming took 3 bases from V and 6 from J, leaving 9 bases between them. Germline values: CDR1 LNHDA, CDR2 SQIVND (reference sequence). This CDR3 has 14 amino acids. CDR3 coding DNA: TGTGCCAGTAGTATCCAGGAACCTAATTCACCCCTCCACTTT. Translation: CASSIQEPNSPLHF.

The chain couples TRBV18 to TRBJ2-5; TRBD1 matches 7 bases. The V gene's germline CDR1 is KGHSH and CDR2 LQKENI. CDR3 size: 15 residues. J lost 8 bases, V lost 0 bases, and 9 bases had no gene match. CDR3 protein: CASSPPHRGRRTQYF. The CDR3 DNA follows: TGTGCCAGCTCACCACCACACAGGGGTCGGCGAACCCAGTACTTC. The full variable domain, rest sourced from reference TRBV18 and TRBJ2-5, is NAGVMQNPRHLVRRRGQEARLRCSPMKGHSHVYWYRQLPEEGLKFMVYLQKENIIDESGMPKERFSAEFPKEGPSILRIQQVVRGDSAAYFCASSPPHRGRRTQYFGPGTRLLVL.

V is TRBV9 and J is TRBJ1-1; D is uncertain. CDR1 is SGDLS, CDR2 YYNGEE, per germline. The CDR3 sequence is 14 residues long. V dropped 4 bases and J dropped 1 base, with 11 bases sitting between them. CDR3 sequence (DNA): TGTGCCAGCAGCTCCTCCCGACAGAACACTGAAGCTTTCTTT. Its translation: CASSSSRQNTEAFF.

The CDR3 DNA sequence: TGCAGCGTTTTTGGTAGCGGTTCCTACGAGCAGTACTTC. It encodes CSVFGSGSYEQYF. V usage is TRBV29-1 and J usage is TRBJ2-7, with a tentative D call TRBD2 (6 bases). Germline values: CDR1 SQVTM, CDR2 ANQGSEA. CDR3 length: 13 residues. Deletions cut 5 bases from V and 1 base from J, with 12 bases between.

V and J are TRBV4-1 and TRBJ2-5; TRBD1 might be the D (5 bases). Trimming removed 0 bases at V and 3 bases at J, with 14 bases between. This CDR3 region has 16 residues. Per germline, CDR1 MGHRA and CDR2 YSYEKL. CDR3 loop: CASSQDPWGGKETQYF. CDR3 sequence (DNA): TGCGCCAGCAGCCAAGATCCGTGGGGCGGCAAAGAGACCCAGTACTTC.

A single count supports this clone. V usage is TRBV14 and J usage is TRBJ2-5, with 10 bases lining up with TRBD1. From germline, CDR1 is SGHDN and CDR2 FVKESK. J lost 4 bases, V lost 2 bases, and 1 base had no gene match. The CDR3 loop spans 14 amino acids. In DNA, the CDR3 is TGTGCCAGCAGCCAATGGACAGGGGGAGAGACCCAGTACTTC. This sequence encodes CASSQWTGGETQYF.

V gene TRBV18 combines with J gene TRBJ1-4; D possibly corresponds to TRBD1 (6 bases). The germline CDR1 and CDR2 sequences are KGHSH and LQKENI. V was pared by 4 bases and J by 4 bases, with 10 bases between. The CDR3 is 14 amino acids. The CDR3: CASSQGQDNEKLFF. Written as DNA, the CDR3 is TGTGCCAGCTCACAGGGACAAGATAATGAAAAACTGTTTTTT.

The V gene is TRBV18, the J gene TRBJ1-5, with 7 bases aligning to TRBD1. V was pared by 4 bases and J by 0 bases, with 6 bases of the junction left unmatched. There are 16 residues in the CDR3. Germline V gene sequence: CDR1 KGHSH, CDR2 LQKENI. CDR3 sequence: CASSQGQAISNQPQHF. CDR3 nucleotide sequence: TGTGCCAGCTCACAAGGACAGGCGATTAGCAATCAGCCCCAGCATTTT.

The chain recombines TRBV6-5 with TRBJ1-2, with TRBD1 as a possible D gene (6 bases). The V end was cut by 0 bases, the J end by 2 bases, with 13 bases between. The CDR3 totals 16 residues. Germline CDR1 reads MNHEY; CDR2 reads SVGAGI. This CDR3 reads CASSYSRDTANYGYTF. CDR3 nucleotides: TGTGCCAGCAGTTACTCCCGGGACACAGCAAACTATGGCTACACCTTC.

The V call is TRBV2, the J call TRBJ2-5; D is unclear. Germline CDR1 is SNHLY and CDR2 is FYNNEI. The germline V and J ends were trimmed by 7 bases and 5 bases, with 11 bases remaining between them. The CDR3 runs 12 residues. The CDR3 region has the DNA TGTGCCAGCACAAGCCTGGAGGAGACCCAGTACTTC. Its translation: CASTSLEETQYF.

The gene calls are TRBV9 and TRBJ2-1; D perhaps matches TRBD2 (5 bases). Germline CDR1 and CDR2: SGDLS and YYNGEE. The CDR3 consists of 13 residues. V dropped 1 base and J dropped 10 bases, with 12 bases sitting between them. The CDR3 spells CASSVTGSGEQFF. CDR3 sequence (DNA): TGTGCCAGCAGCGTAACGGGGTCCGGCGAGCAGTTCTTC.

This chain connects TRBV30 to TRBJ1-2; 8 nucleotides align to TRBD1. Germline loops: CDR1 GTSNPN, CDR2 SVGIG (reference sequence). V lost 0 bases, J lost 0 bases, and 6 bases stayed unmatched. The CDR3 contains 16 residues. The CDR3 DNA follows: TGTGCCTGGAGTGTCCTGGGGACAGGTTCTAACTATGGCTACACCTTC. This translates into CAWSVLGTGSNYGYTF.

The CDR3 DNA sequence: TGTGCCAGCAGTGTGTCAGGCCTGAGCCCCCAGCATTTT. It translates to CASSVSGLSPQHF. The J gene is TRBJ1-5, the V gene TRBV6-4, with D unresolved. This CDR3 spans 13 amino acids. V lost 4 bases to trimming and J lost 10 bases, with 14 bases between them. Germline loops: CDR1 MRHNA, CDR2 SNTAGT.

To note about this clone: The sample carries other DNA sequences with the same CDR3. The chain combines TRBV5-1 with TRBJ1-4; 9 nucleotides agree with TRBD1. The J segment lost 4 bases and the V segment lost 3 bases, leaving 1 base of the junction unmatched. Germline loops: CDR1 SGHRS, CDR2 YFSETQ. The CDR3 contains 14 residues. CDR3 sequence (DNA): TGCGCCAGCAGCTCGGGACAGGGTAATGAAAAACTGTTTTTT. Its protein product is CASSSGQGNEKLFF.

V and J are TRBV10-3 and TRBJ2-5; 13 bases are shared with TRBD2. This CDR3 is 19 amino acids long. The germline V gene encodes CDR1 ENHRY and CDR2 SYGVKD. Trimming took 0 bases from V and 4 from J; bases not matched to a gene: 11. The CDR3 reads CAISESRTSGRGAPETQYF. Here the CDR3 DNA reads TGTGCCATCAGTGAGTCGAGGACTAGCGGGAGAGGGGCACCAGAGACCCAGTACTTC.

V usage is TRBV5-5 and J usage is TRBJ2-1; the D gene is possibly TRBD2 (5 bases). The germline V gene encodes CDR1 SGHKS and CDR2 YYEKEE (reference sequence). The CDR3 length is 12 residues. Trimming pared 3 bases from V and 14 bases from J, leaving 15 bases between. The CDR3 DNA reads as TGTGCCAGCAGCTCCATTCACAAGGGAGAGTTCTTC. Its protein is CASSSIHKGEFF.

Only a few counts were recorded for this clone. This chain connects TRBV2 to TRBJ1-6, with D unclear. The V end was cut by 6 bases, the J end by 4 bases, with 10 bases between. The CDR3 has 14 residues. The germline V gene has CDR1 SNHLY and CDR2 FYNNEI. CDR3 amino acids: CASSQEPYNSPLHF. The CDR3 nucleotides read TGTGCCAGCAGCCAGGAACCATATAATTCACCCCTCCACTTT.

CDR3 sequence reads: CAAGGNQPQHF. Here the CDR3 DNA reads TGTGCGGCAGGGGGGAATCAGCCCCAGCATTTT. V usage is TRBV30 and J usage is TRBJ1-5; TRBD1 matches 7 bases. The germline gives CDR1 GTSNPN, CDR2 SVGIG (reference sequence). This CDR3 spans 11 amino acids.

The rearrangement links TRBV11-3 to TRBJ2-5; 11 bases agree with TRBD2. Germline trimming cut 1 base from V and 5 bases from J; bases unmatched to any gene: 15. The CDR3 sequence is 19 residues long. Germline V gives CDR1 SGHNT, CDR2 YENEEA. The CDR3 nucleotides read TGTGCCAGCAGCTTAGGTACTAGCGGGAGATGGTCATCCCATGAGACCCAGTACTTC. Translation: CASSLGTSGRWSSHETQYF. The full variable domain, its missing parts supplied by reference TRBV11-3 and TRBJ2-5, is EAGVVQSPRYKIIEKKQPVAFWCNPISGHNTLYWYLQNLGQGPELLIRYENEEAVDDSQLPKDRFSAERLKGVDSTLKIQPAELGDSAVYLCASSLGTSGRWSSHETQYFGPGTRLLVL.

The chain employs TRBV13 and TRBJ2-6; TRBD2 matches 7 bases. Germline V gives CDR1 PRHDT, CDR2 FYEKMQ (reference sequence). CDR3 length: 19 residues. After removal of 9 bases from V and 2 bases from J, the junction contained 19 bases not matched to a gene. The CDR3, as DNA: TGTGCCAGGCCCTGGGGGAGGGACGTGACAAGTCCTGGGGCCAACGTCCTGACTTTC. Translation gives CARPWGRDVTSPGANVLTF.

The chain couples TRBV9 to TRBJ1-6; maybe TRBD1 (5 bases). V shed 2 bases and J shed 7 bases, with 10 bases lying between them. This CDR3 comprises 14 residues. From germline, CDR1 is SGDLS and CDR2 YYNGEE. The CDR3: CASSVSQENSPLHF. CDR3 in DNA: TGTGCCAGCAGCGTTTCACAGGAGAATTCACCCCTCCACTTT.

This chain links TRBV5-5 with TRBJ2-7; possibly TRBD2 for D (6 bases). Germline V lookup: CDR1 SGHKS, CDR2 YYEKEE (reference sequence). The V end was cut by 1 base, the J end by 0 bases, with 8 bases between. This CDR3 contains 14 residues. Here the CDR3 reads CASSLIAASYEQYF. CDR3 sequence (DNA): TGTGCCAGCAGCTTGATAGCGGCCTCCTACGAGCAGTACTTC.

The V and J genes are TRBV28 and TRBJ2-1; 11 bases fit TRBD2. The CDR3 runs to 17 residues. The V and J ends lost 4 bases and 1 base, in that order; junction bases with no gene match: 6. The germline CDR1 and CDR2 sequences are MDHEN and SYDVKM. CDR3 sequence (DNA): TGTGCCAGCAGTTATAGCGGGGGGGCCCTATCCTACAATGAGCAGTTCTTC. It specifies CASSYSGGALSYNEQFF.

The V call is TRBV5-1, the J call TRBJ1-1; TRBD1 might be the D (5 bases). The V gene's germline CDR1 is SGHRS and CDR2 YFSETQ. V lost 2 bases and J lost 1, with 21 bases in between. The CDR3 runs 18 residues. The DNA of the CDR3 is TGCGCCAGCAGCTTCTTGAAAGCACTGGGACTTAAGAACACTGAAGCTTTCTTT. It codes for CASSFLKALGLKNTEAFF.

The genes are TRBV18 and TRBJ2-7; 8 nucleotides line up with TRBD1. J gave up 9 bases and V 0 bases, and 7 bases lay outside the gene matches. The CDR3 has 14 residues. Germline V gene lookup returns CDR1 KGHSH and CDR2 LQKENI. The CDR3 nucleotides read TGTGCCAGCTCACCACCGCCAGGGGGCAATACGCAGTACTTC. Translation: CASSPPPGGNTQYF. The entire variable domain, with the rest obtained from reference TRBV18 and TRBJ2-7, is as follows: NAGVMQNPRHLVRRRGQEARLRCSPMKGHSHVYWYRQLPEEGLKFMVYLQKENIIDESGMPKERFSAEFPKEGPSILRIQQVVRGDSAAYFCASSPPPGGNTQYFGPGTRLTVT.